What follows describes a single T cell receptor beta chain. The data derive from a study of control samples from healthy donors and cancer patients. The germline V gene encodes CDR1 LGHDT and CDR2 YNNKEL (reference sequence). Trimming removed 1 base at V and 7 bases at J, with 10 bases between. The CDR3 length is 13 residues. TCRdb's table, derived via immunoSEQ multiplex PCR, lists solely in-frame clones and lacks some. The data hold 50,000 to 75,000 clones, with approximately 85% observed a single time. The source of this sequence is a man aged 35-49 years in good health. V is TRBV3-1 (or the pseudogene TRBV3-2) and J is TRBJ1-1; D gene uncertain. Source material: blood. CDR3 sequence (DNA): TGTGCCAGCAGCCAAGTGACAATTGGTGAAGCTTTCTTT. Its protein product is CASSQVTIGEAFF.